A selection of T cell receptor beta chains follows, all from one sample in a study of CD8 T cells in Susac syndrome. A single record per CDR3 protein comes from TCRdb applying MiXCR to the immunoSEQ multiplex PCR reads. Of 75,000 to 100,000 distinct CDR3 sequences listed, nearly 95% were seen once; the top ten hold approximately 0.9%. The sample comprised CD8+ T cells from PBMCs. The receptors originated from a human donor with Susac syndrome. Each CDR3 is given with its conserved first and last residue. D genes are given only for firm matches. Clone size is given for some rows only: seen once, a few or many times, or a class if the clone is expanded.

>TRBV15|NA|TRBJ2-5|NA
TGTGCCACCACAGTAGGACACGAATACTACCAAGAGACCCAGTACTTC
CATTVGHEYYQETQYF
>TRBV7-9|NA|TRBJ2-3|NA
TGTGCCAGCAGTGACAGCACAGATACGCAGTATTTT
CASSDSTDTQYF
>TRBV20-1|NA|TRBJ2-7|NA
TGCAGTGCTAGAGTCAGTCAGGGGAACTCCTACGAGCAGTACTTC
CSARVSQGNSYEQYF
>TRBV7-9|TRBD2|TRBJ2-3|NA
TGTGCCAGCATCTCCCGGGCGCGGGGGAGAGCGGATACGCAGTATTTT
CASISRARGRADTQYF
>TRBV7-9|TRBD1|TRBJ2-7|NA
TGTGCCAGCAGCTTACAAGTAACAGGGGACGAGCAGTACTTC
CASSLQVTGDEQYF
>TRBV13|NA|TRBJ1-1|NA
TGTGCCAGCACCCCCGGGGGAGGCACTGAAGCTTTCTTT
CASTPGGGTEAFF
>TRBV7-2|NA|TRBJ2-7|NA
TGTGCCAGCAGCCCCCTGGCAGGGCCAAACGAGCAGTACTTC
CASSPLAGPNEQYF
>TRBV23-1|TRBD1|TRBJ2-3|NA
TGCGCCAGCAGTCTTCCGGGACAGGGGCAAGATACGCAGTATTTT
CASSLPGQGQDTQYF
>TRBV9|NA|TRBJ2-2|NA
TGTGCCAGCAGCCCCAACTCAGGGGAGCTGTTTTTT
CASSPNSGELFF
>TRBV29-1|TRBD1|TRBJ2-7|NA
TGCAGCGTCGCCGGGACAGCCGGATCCTACGAGCAGTACTTC
CSVAGTAGSYEQYF
>TRBV7-8|NA|TRBJ2-3|NA
TGTGCCAGCAGCTACTCCCTAGCGTTAACCCCTAATACGCAGTATTTT
CASSYSLALTPNTQYF
>TRBV4-3|TRBD2|TRBJ2-1|NA
TGCGCCAGCAGCCATTTACTAGCGGGAGGGCGCAATGAGCAGTTCTTC
CASSHLLAGGRNEQFF
>TRBV13|NA|TRBJ2-3|NA
TGTGCCAGCAGCTTAGATGCAGATACGCAGTATTTT
CASSLDADTQYF
>TRBV20-1|NA|TRBJ2-4|NA
TGCAGTGCTAGGCCGGACCCCCGGATTCAGTACTTC
CSARPDPRIQYF
>TRBV5-6|NA|TRBJ2-5|NA
TGTGCCAGCGGTCCTGGTGGGGAGACCCAGTACTTC
CASGPGGETQYF
>TRBV3-1|NA|TRBJ1-1|NA
TGTGCCAGCAGCCAAGAAGGGCGGGGTGAAGCTTTCTTT
CASSQEGRGEAFF
>TRBV3-1|NA|TRBJ2-1|NA
TGTGCCAGCAGCCAAGATAAGAATGAGCAGTTCTTC
CASSQDKNEQFF
>TRBV2|TRBD1|TRBJ1-2|NA
TGTGCCAGCAGTCTTGGGACAGAAAACTATGGCTACACCTTC
CASSLGTENYGYTF
>TRBV20-1|TRBD1|TRBJ2-5|NA
TGCAGTGCTAGAGATCTCTGGACAGGGGTGGAAGAGACCCAGTACTTC
CSARDLWTGVEETQYF
>TRBV7-8|TRBD1|TRBJ2-7|once
TGTGCCAGCAGCCCCCGGACAGGGGTTGTATGGGAGCAGTACTTC
CASSPRTGVVWEQYF
>TRBV7-9|NA|TRBJ2-7|NA
TGTGCCAGCAGCTTAAGTGGAGTCTCCTACGAGCAGTACTTC
CASSLSGVSYEQYF
>TRBV7-9|TRBD2|TRBJ2-5|NA
TGTGCCAGCAGCGCCTTCGGGGGGCAAGAGACCCAGTACTTC
CASSAFGGQETQYF
>TRBV30|TRBD2|TRBJ2-5|NA
TGTGCCTGGATTCAGCGGGGAAACCAAGAGACCCAGTACTTC
CAWIQRGNQETQYF
>TRBV5-1|TRBD1|TRBJ2-5|NA
TGCGCCAGCAGCTTGAGTCAGGACAGGGCCCAAGAGACCCAGTACTTC
CASSLSQDRAQETQYF
>TRBV5-6|TRBD1|TRBJ2-7|NA
TGTGCCAGCAGTTTGACAGGGGCGCGGTACGAGCAGTACTTC
CASSLTGARYEQYF
>TRBV9|TRBD2|TRBJ2-5|few
TGTGCCAGCGGGCTAGCGGGGCAAGAGACCCAGTACTTC
CASGLAGQETQYF
>TRBV3-1|NA|TRBJ2-2|NA
TGTGCCAGCAGAACCGGGCCCTACACCGGGGAGCTGTTTTTT
CASRTGPYTGELFF
>TRBV20-1|NA|TRBJ2-1|NA
TGCAGTGCTAGGGGCGGGGCTCCGGGCAATGAGCAGTTCTTC
CSARGGAPGNEQFF
>TRBV3-1|NA|TRBJ2-2|few
TGTGCCAGCAGCCAGAACACCGGGGAGCTGTTTTTT
CASSQNTGELFF